This TCR beta chain was captured by sequencing in a study of CD8+CD57+ T cells in acquired aplastic anemia. For CDR3 and TCR beta VDJ profiling, genomic DNA was the template used. TCRdb processed the reads anew with MiXCR; each CDR3 protein has one entry. The table includes 150,000 to 170,000 distinct CDR3 sequences, over 50% detected once. Patients selected for sequencing had displayed CD8+CD57+ cell expansion by flow cytometry. The CDR3 contains 15 residues. Germline V gene lookup returns CDR1 SGHRS and CDR2 YFSETQ. V was trimmed by 2 bases and J by 3 bases, leaving 11 bases between them. The origin of this receptor is a human donor with aplastic anemia. The chain uses TRBV5-1 and TRBJ2-2; D possibly matches TRBD1 or TRBD2 (7 bases each). Sample: sorted CD4+, CD8+, or CD8+CD57+ T cells (not recorded which) from PBMCs. CDR3: CASSLPGGDTGELFF. The DNA for the CDR3 is TGCGCCAGCAGCTTACCAGGGGGGGACACCGGGGAGCTGTTTTTT.